What follows are 14 T cell receptor beta chains derived from one specimen sequenced in a study of blood T cells in healthy people across ages. The use of a sample-barcoded 5' primer and a J-beta primer mix characterized a second PCR of 7 to 11 cycles. MiXCR was run by TCRdb on the 5' RACE reads, yielding one entry per CDR3 protein. The sample records 920,000 or so distinct CDR3 sequences, 40% to 50% being singletons. The sample taken for sequencing was blood. These receptors originate from a woman aged 60-75 years in good health.

The V call is TRBV10-1, the J call TRBJ2-3, with a tentative D call TRBD1 (5 bases). Germline-derived CDR1 and CDR2 are WNHNN and SYGVQD (reference sequence). The CDR3 is 15 residues long. V lost 2 bases and J 3 bases, leaving 12 bases between the germline ends. The CDR3 coding sequence is TGCGCCAGCAGTGAGAGGAAGGGGTCGACAGATACGCAGTATTTT. It yields the protein CASSERKGSTDTQYF.

This chain's CDR3 is CASSDTGQGNQPQHF. The CDR3 region has the DNA TGTGCCAGCAGCGACACGGGACAGGGCAATCAGCCCCAGCATTTT. The chain joins TRBV11-2 to TRBJ1-5; TRBD1 matches at 8 bases. Per the germline V gene, CDR1 is SGHAT and CDR2 is FQNNGV. The CDR3 loop spans 15 amino acids. V dropped 5 bases and J dropped 2; count of bases not matched to a gene: 5.

V is TRBV18 and J is TRBJ1-4; 12 bases fit TRBD1. CDR3 length: 16 amino acids. J was trimmed by 12 bases and V by 2 bases; bases with no gene match: 10. The V gene's germline CDR1 is KGHSH and CDR2 LQKENI. The CDR3 loop reads CASSPGTGGRVGELFF. CDR3 in DNA: TGTGCCAGCTCACCAGGGACAGGGGGCCGTGTAGGTGAACTGTTTTTT.

The chain has TRBV7-9 and TRBJ2-1; a possible D gene is TRBD1 (5 bases). The germline V gene encodes CDR1 SEHNR and CDR2 FQNEAQ (reference sequence). Trimming left V 1 base short and J 4 bases short, with 11 bases between. The CDR3 is made up of 15 amino acids. The CDR3, as DNA: TGTGCCAGCAGCTTAGAGACAGTCACTTACAATGAGCAGTTCTTC. Translated, it gives CASSLETVTYNEQFF. The entire variable domain, with the rest obtained from reference TRBV7-9 and TRBJ2-1, is as follows: DTGVSQNPRHKITKRGQNVTFRCDPISEHNRLYWYRQTLGQGPEFLTYFQNEAQLEKSRLLSDRFSAERPKGSFSTLEIQRTEQGDSAMYLCASSLETVTYNEQFFGPGTRLTVL.

This clonotype came up a few times. The rearrangement joins TRBV20-1 to TRBJ1-2; 10 bases map to TRBD1. The trim removed 3 bases at V and 4 bases at J, leaving 5 bases unmatched. Germline V gene data show CDR1 as DFQATT and CDR2 as SNEGSKA (reference sequence). The CDR3 length is 14 residues. CDR3 residues: CSASAGTGVYGYTF. CDR3 nucleotide sequence: TGCAGTGCTAGTGCCGGGACAGGGGTCTATGGCTACACCTTC.

Comment on this clonotype: The junction and the germline gene differ at one end; a read error may be behind it. CDR3 nucleotide sequence: TGCGCCTGCAGCCAAGATCCCCGGACAGGGGGCCTCTCCTACGAGCAGTACTTC. Protein sequence: CACSQDPRTGGLSYEQYF. The chain has TRBV4-1 and TRBJ2-7, with 11 bases lining up with TRBD1. Germline values: CDR1 MGHRA, CDR2 YSYEKL. The CDR3 has 18 amino acids.

This clonotype came up a few times. The V call is TRBV7-9, the J call TRBJ2-7; 8 bases fit TRBD1. The V gene's germline CDR1 is SEHNR and CDR2 FQNEAQ (reference sequence). The V gene end was trimmed by 2 bases and the J gene end by 1 base; junction bases not matched to a gene: 7. The CDR3 is 16 amino acids. CDR3 region: CASSLPRQGWSYEQYF. DNA of the CDR3: TGTGCCAGCAGCTTACCCCGACAGGGGTGGTCCTACGAGCAGTACTTC.

This clonotype was counted between two and nine times. The gene calls are TRBV5-6 and TRBJ2-7; 7 positions match TRBD2. The germline V gene encodes CDR1 SGHDT and CDR2 YYEEEE. The V gene end was trimmed by 4 bases and the J gene end by 3 bases; junction bases not matched to a gene: 7. CDR3 length equals 14 residues. CDR3 in amino acids: CASSGVGGIYEQYF. DNA for the CDR3: TGTGCCAGCAGCGGCGTGGGAGGGATCTACGAGCAGTACTTC. The full variable domain, with the rest looked up from reference TRBV5-6 and TRBJ2-7, is DAGVTQSPTHLIKTRGQQVTLRCSPKSGHDTVSWYQQALGQGPQFIFQYYEEEERQRGNFPDRFSGHQFPNYSSELNVNALLLGDSALYLCASSGVGGIYEQYFGPGTRLTVT.

The V gene is TRBV3-1, the J gene TRBJ2-7; 7 bases are a match to TRBD2. There are 14 residues in the CDR3. Germline V gene data show CDR1 as LGHDT and CDR2 as YNNKEL (reference sequence). V lost 10 bases and J lost 10; bases outside the gene matches: 19. The CDR3 loop is CATSGGWAQEAQYF. The CDR3 bases are TGTGCCACCTCGGGAGGATGGGCGCAAGAGGCCCAGTACTTC.

V gene TRBV24-1 combines with J gene TRBJ2-7; D uncertain. Germline CDR1 reads KGHDR; CDR2 reads SFDVKD. This CDR3 region has 14 residues. Between the trimmed V and J ends, which lost 7 bases and 3 bases, there was a span of 15 bases. The CDR3 spells CATRTGEMGYEQYF. DNA of the CDR3: TGTGCCACCAGGACTGGGGAAATGGGCTACGAGCAGTACTTC.

The chain joins TRBV18 to TRBJ1-1; D possibly corresponds to TRBD1 (6 bases). The CDR3 length is 13 residues. V lost 3 bases, J lost 5 bases, and 10 bases lay in between. CDR1 and CDR2 from the germline V gene are KGHSH and LQKENI. The CDR3 nucleotides are TGTGCCAGCTCACCGACAGGACTTACTGAAGCTTTCTTT. Residues: CASSPTGLTEAFF. Full variable domain (outside the CDR3, taken from reference TRBV18 and TRBJ1-1): NAGVMQNPRHLVRRRGQEARLRCSPMKGHSHVYWYRQLPEEGLKFMVYLQKENIIDESGMPKERFSAEFPKEGPSILRIQQVVRGDSAAYFCASSPTGLTEAFFGQGTRLTVV.

The chain has TRBV7-9 and TRBJ2-1; possible D gene TRBD1, 6 bases. V was clipped by 1 base and J by 6 bases, with 13 bases between them. CDR1 SEHNR and CDR2 FQNEAQ come from the germline V gene (reference sequence). The CDR3 consists of 15 residues. DNA of the CDR3: TGTGCCAGCAGCTTAGTGCAGGGGAATGGCAATGAGCAGTTCTTC. As protein: CASSLVQGNGNEQFF.

The V and J genes are TRBV12-3 or TRBV12-4 and TRBJ1-5; D gene ambiguous. V lost 6 bases to trimming and J lost 0 bases, with 15 bases between them. The CDR3 sequence is 16 residues long. DNA of the CDR3: TGTGCCAGCAGGGCCCCGCGGTCGTATAGCAATCAGCCCCAGCATTTT. Translated, it gives CASRAPRSYSNQPQHF.

The genes are TRBV5-1 and TRBJ1-2; D perhaps matches TRBD1 (6 bases). CDR3 length equals 12 residues. The germline V and J ends were trimmed by 4 bases and 6 bases, with 10 bases remaining between them. CDR1 and CDR2 from the germline V gene are SGHRS and YFSETQ. The CDR3 region is CASSPGDDGYTF. CDR3 nucleotides: TGCGCCAGCAGCCCAGGGGATGATGGCTACACCTTC.